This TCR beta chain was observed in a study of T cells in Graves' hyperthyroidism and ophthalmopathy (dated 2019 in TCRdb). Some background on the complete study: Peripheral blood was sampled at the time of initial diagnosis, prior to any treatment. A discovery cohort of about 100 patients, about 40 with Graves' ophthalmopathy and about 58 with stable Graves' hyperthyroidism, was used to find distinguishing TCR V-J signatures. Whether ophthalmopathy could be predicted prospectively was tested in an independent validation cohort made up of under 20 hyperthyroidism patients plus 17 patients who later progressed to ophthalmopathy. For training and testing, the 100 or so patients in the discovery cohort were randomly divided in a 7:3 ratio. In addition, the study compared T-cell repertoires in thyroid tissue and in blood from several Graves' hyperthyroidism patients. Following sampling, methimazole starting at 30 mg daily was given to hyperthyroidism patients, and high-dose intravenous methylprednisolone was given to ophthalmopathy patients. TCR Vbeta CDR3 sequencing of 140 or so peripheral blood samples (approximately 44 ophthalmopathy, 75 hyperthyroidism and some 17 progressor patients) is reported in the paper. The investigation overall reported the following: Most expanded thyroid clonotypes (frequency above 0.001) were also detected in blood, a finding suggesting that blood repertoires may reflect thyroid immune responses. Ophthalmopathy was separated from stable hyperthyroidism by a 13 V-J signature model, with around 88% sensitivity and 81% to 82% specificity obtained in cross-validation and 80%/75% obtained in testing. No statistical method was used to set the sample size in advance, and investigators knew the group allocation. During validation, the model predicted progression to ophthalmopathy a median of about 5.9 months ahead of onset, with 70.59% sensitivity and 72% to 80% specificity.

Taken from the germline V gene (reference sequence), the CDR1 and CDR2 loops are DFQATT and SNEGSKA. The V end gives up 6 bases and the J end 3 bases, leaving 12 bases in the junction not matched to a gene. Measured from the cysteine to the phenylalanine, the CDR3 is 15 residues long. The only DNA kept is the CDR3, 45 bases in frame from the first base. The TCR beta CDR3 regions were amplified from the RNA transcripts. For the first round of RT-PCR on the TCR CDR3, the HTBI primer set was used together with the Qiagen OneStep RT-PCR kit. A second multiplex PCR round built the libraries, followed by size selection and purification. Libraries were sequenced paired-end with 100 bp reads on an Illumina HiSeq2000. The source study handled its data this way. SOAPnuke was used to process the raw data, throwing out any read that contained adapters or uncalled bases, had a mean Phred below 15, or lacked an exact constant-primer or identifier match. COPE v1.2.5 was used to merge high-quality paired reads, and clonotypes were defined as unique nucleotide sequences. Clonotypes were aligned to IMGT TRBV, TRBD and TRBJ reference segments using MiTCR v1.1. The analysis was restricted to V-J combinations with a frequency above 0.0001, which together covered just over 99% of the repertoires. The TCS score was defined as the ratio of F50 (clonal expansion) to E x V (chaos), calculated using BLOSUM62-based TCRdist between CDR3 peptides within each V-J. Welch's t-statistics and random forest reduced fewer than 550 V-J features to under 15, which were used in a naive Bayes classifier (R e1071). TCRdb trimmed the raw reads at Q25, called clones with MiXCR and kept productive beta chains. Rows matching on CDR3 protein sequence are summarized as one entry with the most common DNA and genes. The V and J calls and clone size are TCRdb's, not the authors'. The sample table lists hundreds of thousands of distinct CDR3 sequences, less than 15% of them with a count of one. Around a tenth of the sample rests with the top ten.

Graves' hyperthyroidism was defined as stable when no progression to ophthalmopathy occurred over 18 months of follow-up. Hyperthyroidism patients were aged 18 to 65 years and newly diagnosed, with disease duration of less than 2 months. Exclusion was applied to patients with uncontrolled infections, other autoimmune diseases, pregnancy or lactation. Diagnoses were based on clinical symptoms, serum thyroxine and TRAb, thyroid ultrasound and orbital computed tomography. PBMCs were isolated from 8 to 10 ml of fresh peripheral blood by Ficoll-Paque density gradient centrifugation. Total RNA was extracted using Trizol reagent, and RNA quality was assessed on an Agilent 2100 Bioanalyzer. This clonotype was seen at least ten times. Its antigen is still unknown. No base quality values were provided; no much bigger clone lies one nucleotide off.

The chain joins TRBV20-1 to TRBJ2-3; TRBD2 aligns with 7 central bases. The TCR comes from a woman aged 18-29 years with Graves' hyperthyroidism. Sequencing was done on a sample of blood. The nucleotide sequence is TGCAGTGCCTCCAAACTAGCGAGGCTTACAGATACGCAGTATTTT. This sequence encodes CSASKLARLTDTQYF.